This T cell receptor (beta chain) was captured by sequencing in a study of response to subunit inactivated influenza vaccine. One entry per CDR3 protein results from TCRdb running MiXCR on the RT-PCR reads. The table lists 800,000 to 1,000,000 distinct CDR3 sequences, around 21% of them singletons. This clonotype was counted a few times. Sample: PBMCs from blood, taken about 5 days after vaccination. This receptor was taken from a man aged 50 to 59 who received an inactivated influenza vaccine.

CDR3 coding DNA: TGTGCCAGCAGCCTCGCTTTTGGTCCACGGAGCGAGCAGTACTTC. This gives the protein CASSLAFGPRSEQYF. This chain connects TRBV12-3 or TRBV12-4 to TRBJ2-7; no firm D call. Deletions cut 6 bases from V and 6 bases from J, with 21 bases between. The CDR3 loop spans 15 amino acids.